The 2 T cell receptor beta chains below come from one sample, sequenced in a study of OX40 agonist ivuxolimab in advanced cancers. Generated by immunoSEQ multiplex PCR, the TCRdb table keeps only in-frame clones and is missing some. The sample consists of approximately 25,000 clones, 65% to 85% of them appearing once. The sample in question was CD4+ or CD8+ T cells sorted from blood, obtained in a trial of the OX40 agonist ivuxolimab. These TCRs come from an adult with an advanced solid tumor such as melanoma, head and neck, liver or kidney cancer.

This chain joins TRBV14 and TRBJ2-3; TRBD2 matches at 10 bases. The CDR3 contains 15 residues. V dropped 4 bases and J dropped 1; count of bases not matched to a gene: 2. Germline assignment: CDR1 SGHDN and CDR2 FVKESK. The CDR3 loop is CASSLTSGGTDTQYF. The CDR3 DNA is TGTGCCAGCAGCCTAACTAGCGGGGGCACAGATACGCAGTATTTT.

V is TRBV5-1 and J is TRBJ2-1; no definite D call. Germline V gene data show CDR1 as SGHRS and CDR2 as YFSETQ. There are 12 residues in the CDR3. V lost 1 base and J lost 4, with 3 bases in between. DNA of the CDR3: TGCGCCAGCAGCTTGAAATACAATGAGCAGTTCTTC. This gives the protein CASSLKYNEQFF.